The entry that follows covers one T cell receptor beta chain sequence. This clonotype has more than one count but fewer than ten. The target of this receptor is not known. No much larger clone exists at a distance of one base, and base qualities are not known. The data are from a study of T cells after yellow fever vaccination (dated by TCRdb to between 2019 and 2020). In the study overall: The SMART-Seq v4 Ultra Low Input RNA kit was used to prepare libraries from fractions with low cell numbers. Two healthy male donors, one aged 18 to 30 and one aged 30 to 40 years, made up the cohort. Blood was collected at multiple timepoints before and after primary and secondary immunization, and bulk PBMC replicates and cell subsets were isolated. To follow T-cell clones before and after both primary and booster YFV17D yellow fever vaccination, bulk TCR alpha and beta repertoires underwent longitudinal sequencing. Overall study outcomes, separate from this receptor: The secondary T-cell response was found to be weaker but faster than the primary response, with a peak reached on day 5 rather than on day 15. A small fraction of clonotypes showed up in both the CD4 and CD8 compartments, probably as a result of convergent recombination. Computational filtering was needed because FACS-sorted repertoires could contain abundant contaminating clonotypes from the bulk population. After the booster, most clones that had expanded after primary vaccination were detected again (around 96% of CD4 and 88% of CD8), suggesting broad maintenance of memory. Because only a couple of donors were included in the study, the extent to which the findings can be generalized is limited.

The germline V gene yields SGHTA for CDR1 and FQGNSA for CDR2. The CDR3 contains 14 residues, cysteine and phenylalanine counted. The retained sequence is limited to the CDR3, 42 bases, with the frame set at the first base. The junction shows trimming of 1 base on V and 4 bases on J, plus 10 bases between the germline ends. The treatment or condition label, as the study defines it: live attenuated yellow fever vaccine strain. At each blood-draw timepoint, two biological replicates of bulk PBMCs were obtained. PBMCs were isolated from peripheral blood using a standard Ficoll-Paque protocol. RNA was extracted with TriZol from bulk PBMCs, CD4 and CD8 fractions, and dextramer-positive and dextramer-negative fractions. Synthesis of TCR cDNA relied on 5'RACE template switching, a step that introduced a universal primer site along with unique molecular identifiers. Priming of cDNA synthesis was performed from both the TCR alpha and TCR beta constant segments. Library amplification used two PCR steps, and the second PCR step added sample barcodes and sequencing adapters. Libraries were sequenced on Illumina HiSeq 2500 (2x100 bp) or NovaSeq (2x150 bp). The paper's data handling went like this. Demultiplexing of reads and collapsing into UMI consensus sequences were performed with MIGEC, and V(D)J alignment was carried out with MiXCR. Using edgeR on replicate PBMC samples, clonotypes were called vaccine-responding if FDR was below 0.01 and the log2 fold change was above 5 up to day 15. Each bulk clonotype received a CD4 or CD8 identity based on whether the sequenced CD4 or CD8 repertoire contained that clonotype at higher abundance. TCRdb passed the public sequencing reads through fastp at Q25 and MiXCR, retaining productive beta sequences. Here each entry gathers all rows of one CDR3 protein and keeps the most common genes and DNA. These V and J calls are TCRdb output, not the study's own analysis. The sample contains 300,000 to 400,000 distinct CDR3 sequences, 8% to 9.5% of them found a single time. Together, the top ten hold roughly 18% of the sample.

The TCR originated in a man in his late teens or twenties who received the YFV17D yellow fever vaccine. Sequenced material: PBMCs, taken roughly 45 days after the first yellow fever vaccination. This sequence uses TRBV7-2 and TRBJ2-5; the D gene is not confidently resolved. The DNA sequence follows: TGTGCCAGCAGCTTAGTGGCCAGCGTAGAGACCCAGTACTTC. It codes for CASSLVASVETQYF.